Listed here are 13 T cell receptor beta chains from one sample, sequenced in a study of blood T cell repertoires in COVID-19 (TCRdb year 2020). Libraries were constructed by the immunoSEQ multiplex PCR assay. TCRdb retrieved this table from immuneACCESS and kept in-frame rearrangements only. Not all clones are present; in checked studies, unresolved V genes account for under half, and no reason is known for the remainder. The sample table records tens of thousands of clones; approximately 89% of these occur just once. Jointly, the top ten make up roughly 12% of the sample. The source material was peripheral blood. These receptors all stem from a man aged 70 or older with active or convalescent COVID-19.

V and J are TRBV28 and TRBJ2-2; D possibly corresponds to TRBD1 (5 bases). The V gene's germline CDR1 is MDHEN and CDR2 SYDVKM. V was shortened by 3 bases and J by 1 base, with 15 bases between the two germline ends. The CDR3 consists of 17 residues. The chain's CDR3 is CASSFPPLTENTGELFF. CDR3 nucleotides: TGTGCCAGCAGTTTCCCGCCCTTGACAGAGAACACCGGGGAGCTGTTTTTT.

J is TRBJ2-7 and V is TRBV7-9; 9 bases align to TRBD1. Germline V lookup: CDR1 SEHNR, CDR2 FQNEAQ (reference sequence). This CDR3 comprises 14 residues. Losses at the gene ends were 5 bases for V and 3 bases for J; bases not matched to a gene: 5. The CDR3 DNA sequence: TGTGCCAGCAGCACCGGGACAGGGTTCTACGAGCAGTACTTC. As protein: CASSTGTGFYEQYF. Variable domain in full (rest from reference TRBV7-9 and TRBJ2-7): DTGVSQNPRHKITKRGQNVTFRCDPISEHNRLYWYRQTLGQGPEFLTYFQNEAQLEKSRLLSDRFSAERPKGSFSTLEIQRTEQGDSAMYLCASSTGTGFYEQYFGPGTRLTVT.

The chain joins TRBV7-9 to TRBJ1-5; TRBD1 agrees at 7 bases. Per the germline V gene, CDR1 is SEHNR and CDR2 is FQNEAQ (reference sequence). V gave up 3 bases and J gave up 5 bases; unmatched junction bases: 4. The CDR3 contains 14 residues. Here the CDR3 reads CASSFDREHQPQHF. CDR3 nucleotides: TGTGCCAGCAGCTTCGACAGGGAGCATCAGCCCCAGCATTTT.

This clone appeared once. The chain combines TRBV28 with TRBJ2-5; maybe TRBD1 (5 bases). V was shortened by 5 bases and J by 3 bases, with 13 bases between the two germline ends. From germline, CDR1 is MDHEN and CDR2 SYDVKM. The CDR3 runs 14 residues. In nucleotides, the CDR3 is TGTGCCAGCAGTGGTCCGACAGTTAAAGAGACCCAGTACTTC. This translates into CASSGPTVKETQYF.

The chain joins TRBV29-1 to TRBJ1-2; D gene ambiguous. The CDR3 length is 16 residues. The germline gives CDR1 SQVTM, CDR2 ANQGSEA. Trimming removed 5 bases from V and 5 bases from J, with 24 bases in between. The CDR3 sequence is CSVPPFGLGRGYGYTF. The CDR3 coding sequence is TGCAGCGTTCCTCCCTTCGGACTAGGACGAGGTTATGGCTACACCTTC. Complete variable domain (other parts from reference TRBV29-1 and TRBJ1-2): SAVISQKPSRDICQRGTSLTIQCQVDSQVTMMFWYRQQPGQSLTLIATANQGSEATYESGFVIDKFPISRPNLTFSTLTVSNMSPEDSSIYLCSVPPFGLGRGYGYTFGSGTRLTVV.

The sample holds one count of this clone. The chain links TRBV19 to TRBJ2-2; 9 bases map to TRBD2. This CDR3 has 20 residues. With V trimmed by 3 bases and J by 7 bases, 21 bases remained unmatched. In germline, CDR1 is LNHDA, CDR2 SQIVND (reference sequence). The CDR3 region is CASSIRGTAGGLTLSGELFF. The DNA of the CDR3 is TGTGCCAGTAGTATTAGGGGTACAGCGGGGGGCCTCACGTTGAGCGGGGAGCTGTTTTTT.

The chain is built from TRBV3-1 (or the pseudogene TRBV3-2) and TRBJ2-5, with 13 bases matching TRBD2. CDR3 length equals 14 residues. The germline CDR1 and CDR2 sequences are LGHDT and YNNKEL (reference sequence). V lost 6 bases and J lost 4; bases outside the gene matches: 2. The CDR3 spells CASRLAGGRETQYF. DNA of the CDR3: TGTGCCAGCAGACTAGCGGGGGGGCGAGAGACCCAGTACTTC.

This clone was seen just once. The chain uses TRBV2 and TRBJ2-4, with TRBD1 as a possible D gene (6 bases). Trimming left V 4 bases short and J 3 bases short, with 10 bases between. The CDR3 is made up of 14 amino acids. CDR1 and CDR2 from the germline V gene are SNHLY and FYNNEI. The CDR3 DNA reads TGTGCCAGCAGTGCGACAGGCTACAAAAACATTCAGTACTTC. Its protein is CASSATGYKNIQYF.

The chain combines TRBV10-3 with TRBJ2-1; 11 bases map to TRBD1. The CDR3 is 15 amino acids. The trim removed 7 bases at V and 8 bases at J, leaving 10 bases unmatched. Looked up from germline, CDR1 is ENHRY and CDR2 is SYGVKD. The CDR3 nucleotides are TGTGCCATCAAGAGGACAGGGGGCATTGGGGATGAGCAGTTCTTC. It encodes CAIKRTGGIGDEQFF.

This clone was counted a few times. This sequence joins TRBV10-2 and TRBJ1-3; D ambiguous. Per the germline V gene, CDR1 is WSHSY and CDR2 is SAAADI. This CDR3 has 14 residues. The V end was cut by 10 bases, the J end by 0 bases, with 13 bases between. CDR3 DNA: TGCGCCATCACAGCTTCCCTCTCTGGAAACACCATATATTTT. This sequence encodes CAITASLSGNTIYF.

The rearrangement links TRBV4-3 to TRBJ2-5; 7 bases are a match to TRBD2. This CDR3 spans 15 amino acids. After removal of 5 bases from V and 7 bases from J, the junction contained 13 bases not matched to a gene. Germline CDR1 is LGHNA and CDR2 is YSLEER. CDR3 DNA: TGCGCCAGCAGCGAAGCGGGGTGGAGGCCGGGGACCCAGTACTTC. Translating it yields CASSEAGWRPGTQYF.

The rearrangement joins TRBV9 to TRBJ2-5; 8 bases match TRBD1. Germline CDR1 reads SGDLS; CDR2 reads YYNGEE. CDR3 length: 17 residues. V trimming: 2 bases; J trimming: 2 bases; junction bases outside the gene matches: 11. This CDR3 is CASSVFMSGGPQETQYF. DNA for the CDR3: TGTGCCAGCAGCGTTTTCATGTCAGGGGGCCCTCAAGAGACCCAGTACTTC.

The chain has TRBV6-5 and TRBJ1-2; tentatively, D is TRBD1 (6 bases). Trimming took off 8 bases at V and 2 bases at J, with 15 bases between the two ends. CDR1 and CDR2 from the germline V gene are MNHEY and SVGAGI. The CDR3 totals 14 residues. The CDR3 nucleotides are TGTGCCAGCCGAGCCGGGACACAGAACTATGGCTACACCTTC. Amino acid sequence: CASRAGTQNYGYTF.